What follows describes a single T cell receptor (beta chain). This record belongs to a study of blood T cell repertoires in COVID-19. As for the study in general: Italy, Spain and the United States were the sources of the convalescent and acute COVID-19 samples. PBMCs, B-cell-depleted T cells, or T cells were the source of the cDNA or gDNA that made up the material.

In the authors' workflow: It was from reference gene primer amplification that nucleated cell counts were estimated. TCRdb's copy holds only in-frame clones and misses some; the assay was immunoSEQ multiplex PCR. V, J and clone size were drawn from that table, and D and trimming were deduced from the DNA. Among fewer than 110,000 clones listed, about 89% were seen once. The V gene end was trimmed by 4 bases and the J gene end by 7 bases; junction bases not matched to a gene: 11. This CDR3 spans 16 amino acids. Looked up from germline, CDR1 is MDHEN and CDR2 is SYDVKM. This chain uses TRBV28 with TRBJ1-4; 8 nucleotides match TRBD1. This sequence originates from a man aged 45-65 years with acute or convalescent COVID-19. The sequenced material came from peripheral blood. CDR3 sequence reads: CASSSPSTGVREKLFF. The CDR3 region has the DNA TGTGCCAGCAGTTCCCCATCGACAGGGGTACGTGAAAAACTGTTTTTT. Variable domain in full (rest from reference TRBV28 and TRBJ1-4): DVKVTQSSRYLVKRTGEKVFLECVQDMDHENMFWYRQDPGLGLRLIYFSYDVKMKEKGDIPEGYSVSREKKERFSLILESASTNQTSMYLCASSSPSTGVREKLFFGSGTQLSVL.